These T cell receptor beta chains were read from a single sample in a study of blood T cell repertoires in COVID-19. Libraries were prepared by immunoSEQ multiplex PCR; TCRdb keeps only in-frame clonotypes and omits some of them. The data contain approximately 670,000 clones, 85% to 90% of them seen just once; the ten biggest clones take up around 0.3%. Sequencing input: peripheral blood. Receptors originate from a woman younger than 30 with acute or convalescent COVID-19. The conserved cysteine and the conserved F or W are not part of the CDR3 here. The order of the fields is CDR3 protein, V gene.

CDR3 protein: ASSPSGIYQPQH
V gene: TRBV7-2

CDR3 protein: ASRPANPGGTEAF
V gene: TRBV6-5

CDR3 protein: ASSPQGTADRSNQPQH
V gene: TRBV19

CDR3 protein: ASSLRPGSSPLH
V gene: TRBV7-9

CDR3 protein: ASSSRDTEAF
V gene: TRBV6-5

CDR3 protein: ASGLGQSNYGYT
V gene: TRBV27

CDR3 protein: ASSFSGARGEQY
V gene: TRBV27

CDR3 protein: ASSPTSGGDSYNEQF
V gene: TRBV19

CDR3 protein: ASSPQTGRTEAF
V gene: TRBV9

CDR3 protein: ASRDRGDEKLF
V gene: TRBV10-2

CDR3 protein: ASSFSGWGGHT
V gene: TRBV12-3/TRBV12-4

CDR3 protein: ASSPTGYNEQF
V gene: TRBV2

CDR3 protein: ASSPLTQNTGELF
V gene: TRBV9

CDR3 protein: ASSPGRAGEPT
V gene: TRBV14

CDR3 protein: ASSADRDTEAF
V gene: TRBV27

CDR3 protein: SVVDDTEAF
V gene: TRBV29-1

CDR3 protein: ASSPGPRPNEQF
V gene: TRBV19

CDR3 protein: ASSHRDTEAF
V gene: TRBV14

CDR3 protein: ASSAGQGNQPQH
V gene: TRBV3-1/TRBV3-2